This T cell receptor beta chain was documented in a study of blood T cell repertoires in COVID-19. Using immunoSEQ multiplex PCR, the repertoire was profiled, and TCRdb retains in-frame clones only, with some absent. In the table there are about 480,000 clones, 85% to 90% of which are singletons. Worth noting for this clone: Different DNA sequences within this sample yield the same CDR3.

Germline V lookup: CDR1 SGHAT, CDR2 FQNNGV. V gave up 0 bases and J gave up 4 bases, with 3 bases separating them. The CDR3 has 12 amino acids. The chain combines TRBV11-2 with TRBJ2-5; D is ambiguous. Sequenced: peripheral blood. The clonotype originates from a man aged 18 to 35 with COVID-19, enrolled during active disease. The CDR3 DNA reads as TGTGCCAGCAGCTTAGATAGAGAGACCCAGTACTTC. Protein product: CASSLDRETQYF. The variable domain in full, with the rest retrieved from reference TRBV11-2 and TRBJ2-5, is EAGVAQSPRYKIIEKRQSVAFWCNPISGHATLYWYQQILGQGPKLLIQFQNNGVVDDSQLPKDRFSAERLKGVDSTLKIQPAKLEDSAVYLCASSLDRETQYFGPGTRLLVL.